The 9 T cell receptor beta chains below come from one sample, sequenced in a study of blood T cell repertoires in COVID-19. Measured with immunoSEQ multiplex PCR; TCRdb has only the in-frame clones, and not every one. The repertoire holds over 90,000 clones, with about 85% as singletons. Sequenced sample: peripheral blood. Every receptor here comes from a man aged 50-60 years in a cohort sampled during active COVID-19.

The chain uses TRBV6-5 and TRBJ2-7; D is possibly TRBD1 (6 bases). The CDR3 runs 14 residues. V shed 6 bases and J shed 1 base, with 13 bases lying between them. CDR1 is MNHEY, CDR2 SVGAGI, per germline. As DNA, the CDR3 is TGTGCCAGCAGATACACAGGGAGTTCCTACGAGCAGTACTTC. Translating it yields CASRYTGSSYEQYF.

This sequence joins TRBV15 and TRBJ2-5; the match to TRBD1 covers 10 bases. V was pared by 6 bases and J by 1 base, with 2 bases of the junction left unmatched. In germline, CDR1 is LNHNV, CDR2 YYDKDF (reference sequence). This CDR3 spans 14 amino acids. The CDR3 region is CATRTGGLQETQYF. The CDR3 DNA reads TGTGCCACCAGGACAGGGGGCCTCCAAGAGACCCAGTACTTC.

This clone was detected only once. CDR3: CASSLQGVQETQYF. Here the CDR3 DNA reads TGTGCCAGCAGCTTACAAGGGGTTCAAGAGACCCAGTACTTC. The chain uses TRBV7-9 and TRBJ2-5, with D perhaps TRBD1 (5 bases). V gave up 2 bases and J gave up 2 bases, with 9 bases separating them. This CDR3 has 14 residues. CDR1 and CDR2 (germline): SEHNR, FQNEAQ (reference sequence).

The chain recombines TRBV27 with TRBJ2-7; maybe TRBD2 (6 bases). The CDR3 loop spans 13 amino acids. Trimming stripped 3 bases from V and 7 bases from J, with 13 bases between. Germline V CDR1 and CDR2: MNHEY, SMNVEV (reference sequence). The CDR3 loop is CASSLTEGREQYF. CDR3 DNA sequence: TGTGCCAGCAGTTTGACGGAGGGGAGAGAGCAGTACTTC.

The V and J genes are TRBV5-1 and TRBJ2-3; possible D gene TRBD2, 6 bases. V lost 1 base and J 0 bases, leaving 9 bases between the germline ends. The germline CDR1 and CDR2 sequences are SGHRS and YFSETQ. The CDR3 runs 15 residues. CDR3 bases: TGCGCCAGCAGCTTGACTGGGACTAGCACAGATACGCAGTATTTT. Protein sequence: CASSLTGTSTDTQYF. The full variable domain, with the rest looked up from reference TRBV5-1 and TRBJ2-3, is KAGVTQTPRYLIKTRGQQVTLSCSPISGHRSVSWYQQTPGQGLQFLFEYFSETQRNKGNFPGRFSGRQFSNSRSEMNVSTLELGDSALYLCASSLTGTSTDTQYFGPGTRLTVL.

The chain couples TRBV5-1 to TRBJ2-1, with no clear D. This CDR3 is built from 12 residues. Germline V gene data show CDR1 as SGHRS and CDR2 as YFSETQ. The ends were cut back, 2 bases at V and 9 bases at J, with 9 bases in the middle. The DNA for the CDR3 is TGCGCCAGCAGCTTAGGATCGGGTGAGCAGTTCTTC. As protein: CASSLGSGEQFF.

The rearrangement joins TRBV2 to TRBJ2-5, with a tentative D call TRBD2 (7 bases). The CDR3 length is 13 residues. Trimming took off 3 bases at V and 5 bases at J, with 10 bases between the two ends. Looked up from germline, CDR1 is SNHLY and CDR2 is FYNNEI. This chain's CDR3 is CASSDGGAETQYF. CDR3 coding DNA: TGTGCCAGCAGTGATGGGGGGGCGGAGACCCAGTACTTC.

The chain links TRBV3-1 (or the pseudogene TRBV3-2) to TRBJ1-3; D unclear. V gave up 4 bases and J gave up 3 bases, with 10 bases separating them. Germline V gene data show CDR1 as LGHDT and CDR2 as YNNKEL (reference sequence). The CDR3 has 14 residues. CDR3 nucleotides: TGTGCCAGCAGCCTAGTTGGAGTTGGAAACACCATATATTTT. It codes for CASSLVGVGNTIYF.

This chain links TRBV7-8 with TRBJ2-6; no clear D gene. Trimming took off 1 base at V and 1 base at J, with 8 bases between the two ends. This CDR3 spans 16 amino acids. Germline V gene sequence: CDR1 SGHVS, CDR2 FQNEAQ. The CDR3 DNA sequence: TGTGCCAGCAGCTTAGAGCTTAGTTCTGGGGCCAACGTCCTGACTTTC. Protein sequence: CASSLELSSGANVLTF. Full variable domain (outside the CDR3, taken from reference TRBV7-8 and TRBJ2-6): GAGVSQSPRYKVAKRGQDVALRCDPISGHVSLFWYQQALGQGPEFLTYFQNEAQLDKSGLPSDRFFAERPEGSVSTLKIQRTQQEDSAVYLCASSLELSSGANVLTFGAGSRLTVL.